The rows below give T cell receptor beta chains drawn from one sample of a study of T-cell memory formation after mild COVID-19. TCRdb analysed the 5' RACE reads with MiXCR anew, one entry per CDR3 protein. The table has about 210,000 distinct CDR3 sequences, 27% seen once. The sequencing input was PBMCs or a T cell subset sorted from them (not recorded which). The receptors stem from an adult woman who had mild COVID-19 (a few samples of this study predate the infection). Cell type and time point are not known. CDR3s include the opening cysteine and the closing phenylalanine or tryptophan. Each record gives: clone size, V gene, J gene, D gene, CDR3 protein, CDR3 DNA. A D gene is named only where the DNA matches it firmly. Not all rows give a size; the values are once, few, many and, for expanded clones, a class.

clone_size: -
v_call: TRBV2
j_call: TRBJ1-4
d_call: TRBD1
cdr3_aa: CASSLQGSTNEKLFF
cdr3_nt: TGTGCCAGCAGCCTACAGGGGTCAACTAATGAAAAACTGTTTTTT

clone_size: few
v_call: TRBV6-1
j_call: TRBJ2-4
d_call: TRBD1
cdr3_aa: CASSEGQGSSGNIQYF
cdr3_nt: TGTGCCAGCAGTGAAGGACAGGGTTCTTCGGGGAACATTCAGTACTTC

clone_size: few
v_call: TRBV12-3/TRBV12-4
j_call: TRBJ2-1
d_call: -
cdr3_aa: CASSWRGRYNEQFF
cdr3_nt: TGTGCCAGCAGTTGGAGGGGGAGGTACAATGAGCAGTTCTTC

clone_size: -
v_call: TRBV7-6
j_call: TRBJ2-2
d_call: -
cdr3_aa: CASSQRWLSMGELFF
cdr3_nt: TGTGCCAGCAGCCAGAGATGGCTCAGTATGGGGGAGCTGTTTTTT

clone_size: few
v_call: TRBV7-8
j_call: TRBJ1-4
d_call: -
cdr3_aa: CASSFSSGVANEKLFF
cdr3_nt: TGTGCCAGCAGCTTTTCATCGGGTGTAGCTAATGAAAAACTGTTTTTT

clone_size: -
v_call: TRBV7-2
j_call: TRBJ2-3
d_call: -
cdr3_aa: CASSLLLRALADTQYF
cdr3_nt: TGTGCCAGCAGCCTCCTTTTGCGGGCGCTTGCAGATACGCAGTATTTT

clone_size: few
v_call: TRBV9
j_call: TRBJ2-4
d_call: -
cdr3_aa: CASSISPAEGKNIQYF
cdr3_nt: TGTGCCAGCAGCATTAGTCCAGCGGAGGGCAAAAACATTCAGTACTTC

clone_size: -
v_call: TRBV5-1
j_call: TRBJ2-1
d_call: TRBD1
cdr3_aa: CASSARQGAINEQFF
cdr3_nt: TGCGCCAGCAGCGCCCGACAGGGGGCTATCAATGAGCAGTTCTTC

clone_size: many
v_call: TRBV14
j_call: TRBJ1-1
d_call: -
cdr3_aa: CASSQKGPRLRGEAFF
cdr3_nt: TGTGCCAGCAGCCAAAAGGGCCCAAGACTTAGGGGGGAAGCTTTCTTT

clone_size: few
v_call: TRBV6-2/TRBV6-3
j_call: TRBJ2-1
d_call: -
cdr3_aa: CASKKGGEQFF
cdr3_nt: TGTGCCAGCAAAAAGGGAGGTGAGCAGTTCTTC

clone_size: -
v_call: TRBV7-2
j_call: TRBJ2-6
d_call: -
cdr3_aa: CASSLNYAGANVLTF
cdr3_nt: TGTGCCAGCAGCTTAAATTATGCTGGGGCCAACGTCCTGACTTTC